This T cell receptor beta chain appears in the sequencing data of a study of T cell responses to AZD1222 COVID-19 vaccine. The data were produced by immunoSEQ multiplex PCR, yet TCRdb's version contains in-frame clones alone and is incomplete. The sample includes some 170,000 clones, 80% to 95% of them seen just once. To note about this clone: Its antigen is unknown.

Overall study results and limits: Baseline testing showed seropositivity in only six or seven AZD1222 recipients. White British people made up most donors, females outnumbered males, and clonal diversity was possibly underestimated. CD4 TCRs linked to vaccination spanned spike, dominating at 160-218 and 743-854. Unmutated regions of variants are reportedly targeted by nearly half of spike-specific TCRs.

This clonotype originated in an adult who received the AZD1222 COVID-19 vaccine. The sequencing here drew on peripheral blood, taken 28 days after the second AZD1222 dose.

For the CDR3, the DNA is TGTGCCAGCAGCTTACGAGGGTATGGGCAGTACTTC. Translation: CASSLRGYGQYF. The chain is built from TRBV7-2 and TRBJ2-7, with D possibly being TRBD2 (5 bases). Germline V CDR1 and CDR2: SGHTA, FQGNSA. The CDR3 contains 12 residues. Between the trimmed V and J ends, which lost 2 bases and 9 bases, there was a span of 11 bases.